This TCR beta chain was captured by sequencing in a study of beta chain features in type 1 diabetes. Overall study context: Comparable age, gender and cell yields were observed in patients relative to healthy donors.

Of the isolated RNA, all was reverse transcribed, and so the sequenced material was expressed TCRB transcripts. The method was immunoSEQ multiplex PCR; TCRdb's version includes in-frame clones alone and lacks a portion of them. Altogether roughly 290,000 clones are present, 8% being singletons, with the ten largest covering more than 0.8%. Populations obtained by sorting all exceeded 98% purity. Between the trimmed V and J ends, which lost 0 bases and 4 bases, there was a span of 7 bases. The CDR3 extends over 13 amino acids. Germline CDR1 SGHDT, CDR2 YYEEEE. In this sample, this clone turned up a few times. Its antigen is not identified. Points from the study as a whole: Fewer junction insertions and more nucleotide deletions appeared in type 1 diabetes patients.

The receptor was isolated from a young woman in good health. The sequenced material came from central memory CD4+ T cells from blood. The chain joins TRBV5-6 to TRBJ1-2, with no clear D. The CDR3 reads CASSLGSSYGYTF. CDR3 DNA sequence: TGTGCCAGCAGCTTGGGATCCAGCTATGGCTACACCTTC.